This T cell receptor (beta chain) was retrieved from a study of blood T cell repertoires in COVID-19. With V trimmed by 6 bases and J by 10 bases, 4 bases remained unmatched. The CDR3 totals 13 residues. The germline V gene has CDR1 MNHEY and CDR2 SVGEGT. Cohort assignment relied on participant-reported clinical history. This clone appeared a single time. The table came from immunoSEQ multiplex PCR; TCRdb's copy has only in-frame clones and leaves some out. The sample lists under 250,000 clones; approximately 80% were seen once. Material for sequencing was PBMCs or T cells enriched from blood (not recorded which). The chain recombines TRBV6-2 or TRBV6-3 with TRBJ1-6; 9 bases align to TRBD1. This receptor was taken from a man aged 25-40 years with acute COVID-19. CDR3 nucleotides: TGTGCCAGCAGCACAGGGGGCTGGTCACCCCTCCACTTT. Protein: CASSTGGWSPLHF.